These 20 T cell receptor beta chains came from one sample sequenced in a study of Ad26.COV2.S vaccination and SARS-CoV-2 variants. Only in-frame clones appear in the TCRdb table, and some are missing; sequencing was by immunoSEQ multiplex PCR. In the table there are about 350,000 clones, about 92% of which are singletons. This specimen consisted of peripheral blood, obtained after recovery from COVID-19. The source of these receptors is a human donor who had recovered from COVID-19.

The chain joins TRBV6-6 to TRBJ2-7; 9 bases fit TRBD1. V was clipped by 10 bases and J by 4 bases; unmatched bases: 8. The CDR3 is made up of 13 amino acids. Germline loops: CDR1 MNHNY, CDR2 SVGAGI (reference sequence). The CDR3 spells CATTIQGAYEQYF. In DNA, the CDR3 is TGTGCCACCACAATACAGGGGGCTTACGAGCAGTACTTC.

The rearrangement uses TRBV5-5 and TRBJ1-1; D remains ambiguous. This CDR3 comprises 15 residues. Trimming took off 3 bases at V and 0 bases at J, with 12 bases between the two ends. The V gene's germline CDR1 is SGHKS and CDR2 YYEKEE (reference sequence). CDR3 residues: CASSSWEAMNTEAFF. CDR3 bases: TGTGCCAGCAGCTCATGGGAGGCAATGAACACTGAAGCTTTCTTT. Full variable domain (remainder filled in from reference TRBV5-5 and TRBJ1-1): DAGVTQSPTHLIKTRGQQVTLRCSPISGHKSVSWYQQVLGQGPQFIFQYYEKEERGRGNFPDRFSARQFPNYSSELNVNALLLGDSALYLCASSSWEAMNTEAFFGQGTRLTVV.

The V and J genes are TRBV29-1 and TRBJ2-7; 9 nucleotides line up with TRBD1. V was pared by 1 base and J by 3 bases, with 7 bases of the junction left unmatched. Germline V gives CDR1 SQVTM, CDR2 ANQGSEA. This CDR3 has 15 amino acids. CDR3 DNA sequence: TGCAGCGTTGAAGGATCACAGGGGGCGAGCTACGAGCAGTACTTC. Residues: CSVEGSQGASYEQYF.

This clone was seen a single time. The CDR3: CASSLEQGADTQYF. CDR3 nucleotide sequence: TGTGCCAGCAGCTTGGAACAGGGGGCAGATACGCAGTATTTT. J is TRBJ2-3 and V is TRBV5-4; 8 bases align to TRBD1. This CDR3 spans 14 amino acids. V was clipped by 0 bases and J by 4 bases; unmatched bases: 1. Germline CDR1 and CDR2: SGHNT and YYREEE (reference sequence).

This clone came up once. This sequence joins TRBV4-3 and TRBJ2-3, with 7 bases that match TRBD1. This CDR3 is 15 amino acids long. In germline, CDR1 is LGHNA, CDR2 YSLEER. With 4 bases clipped from V and 3 bases from J, the junction kept 7 bases outside the gene matches. The CDR3 spells CASSLRGRQTDTQYF. The CDR3 DNA follows: TGCGCCAGCAGCCTTAGGGGGCGTCAGACAGATACGCAGTATTTT.

The chain carries TRBV18 and TRBJ1-5; unclear D gene. The CDR3 runs 15 residues. CDR1 and CDR2 (germline): KGHSH, LQKENI. The germline V and J ends were trimmed by 3 bases and 2 bases, with 11 bases remaining between them. The CDR3 region is CASSPTTDRNQPQHF. CDR3 nucleotides: TGTGCCAGCTCACCGACAACAGATCGCAATCAGCCCCAGCATTTT.

This clone was seen a single time. The genes are TRBV11-2 and TRBJ1-2, with D hard to call. There are 12 residues in the CDR3. Per germline, CDR1 SGHAT and CDR2 FQNNGV. V dropped 5 bases and J dropped 4 bases, with 8 bases sitting between them. CDR3 coding DNA: TGTGCCAGCAGCGCAGGTAGCTATGGCTACACCTTC. Residues: CASSAGSYGYTF.

The J gene is TRBJ2-1, the V gene TRBV5-1, with 8 bases matching TRBD2. Unmatched junction bases numbered 5, after V lost 3 bases and J lost 9 bases. Germline values: CDR1 SGHRS, CDR2 YFSETQ. CDR3 length: 13 residues. CDR3 loop: CASSSSGGFEQFF. The CDR3 DNA sequence: TGCGCCAGCAGCTCCAGCGGGGGTTTTGAGCAGTTCTTC.

The chain links TRBV12-5 to TRBJ1-2; D is ambiguous. Germline V gene sequence: CDR1 LGHNT, CDR2 FRNRAP. There are 16 residues in the CDR3. Trimming removed 1 base at V and 5 bases at J, with 17 bases between. The CDR3 bases are TGTGCTAGTGGTTTGGCTCCTGGGGAGGGTGGGTATGGCTACACCTTC. It specifies CASGLAPGEGGYGYTF. The full variable domain, its missing parts supplied by reference TRBV12-5 and TRBJ1-2, is DARVTQTPRHKVTEMGQEVTMRCQPILGHNTVFWYRQTMMQGLELLAYFRNRAPLDDSGMPKDRFSAEMPDATLATLKIQPSEPRDSAVYFCASGLAPGEGGYGYTFGSGTRLTVV.

The table lists this clone with a count of one. The CDR3 DNA follows: TGCAGCGTTCTCAGTCGGGGAAGGCCCTACGAGCAGTACTTC. As protein: CSVLSRGRPYEQYF. The chain carries TRBV29-1 and TRBJ2-7; D is possibly TRBD2 (5 bases). Between the trimmed V and J ends, which lost 5 bases and 2 bases, there was a span of 16 bases. CDR3 length equals 14 residues. The V gene's germline CDR1 is SQVTM and CDR2 ANQGSEA.

The V call is TRBV25-1, the J call TRBJ1-1, with 9 bases fitting TRBD1. The germline V gene encodes CDR1 MGHDK and CDR2 SYGVNS. With 6 bases clipped from V and 1 base from J, the junction kept 12 bases outside the gene matches. The CDR3 is 17 residues long. The CDR3 region is CASRRIGQGLENTEAFF. The CDR3 nucleotides read TGTGCCAGCAGGAGAATTGGACAGGGGTTAGAGAACACTGAAGCTTTCTTT.

The chain is built from TRBV7-2 and TRBJ1-2; D may be TRBD1 (5 bases). Germline loops: CDR1 SGHTA, CDR2 FQGNSA. Between the trimmed V and J ends, which lost 1 base and 6 bases, there was a span of 12 bases. CDR3 size: 14 residues. The CDR3 nucleotides are TGTGCCAGCAGCTTAGGCGCCAGGGCCGATGGCTACACCTTC. Translating it yields CASSLGARADGYTF.

V gene TRBV7-8 combines with J gene TRBJ2-5; 10 positions agree with TRBD2. V gave up 3 bases and J gave up 5 bases; unmatched junction bases: 0. CDR3 length equals 13 residues. CDR1 is SGHVS and CDR2 is FQNEAQ in the germline V gene. The CDR3 here is CASSLGLAETQYF. CDR3 in DNA: TGTGCCAGCAGCTTGGGACTAGCGGAGACCCAGTACTTC.

V and J are TRBV7-2 and TRBJ2-3, with a weak D call TRBD2 (5 bases). CDR3 length: 15 residues. CDR1 is SGHTA, CDR2 FQGNSA, per germline. V was shortened by 1 base and J by 4 bases, with 12 bases between the two germline ends. The CDR3 loop reads CASSLGPTRADTQYF. The CDR3 coding sequence is TGTGCCAGCAGCTTAGGCCCCACTAGAGCAGATACGCAGTATTTT.

Only one count was recorded for this clone. The chain employs TRBV7-2 and TRBJ2-1; tentatively, D is TRBD2 (6 bases). CDR1 and CDR2 (germline): SGHTA, FQGNSA. This CDR3 has 12 amino acids. The germline V and J ends were trimmed by 8 bases and 8 bases, with 13 bases remaining between them. CDR3 DNA sequence: TGTGCCAGCCGACTAGGGCAATATGAGCAGTTCTTC. Translated: CASRLGQYEQFF. Full variable domain (missing parts from reference TRBV7-2 and TRBJ2-1): GAGVSQSPSNKVTEKGKDVELRCDPISGHTALYWYRQSLGQGLEFLIYFQGNSAPDKSGLPSDRFSAERTGGSVSTLTIQRTQQEDSAVYLCASRLGQYEQFFGPGTRLTVL.

The V call is TRBV9, the J call TRBJ1-4, with D possibly matching TRBD1 (6 bases). Germline-derived CDR1 and CDR2 are SGDLS and YYNGEE. Trimming removed 3 bases from V and 10 bases from J, with 19 bases in between. The CDR3 is 15 amino acids. Here the CDR3 DNA reads TGTGCCAGCAGCGCAACGACAGGTCCGGAGGGAAAACTGTTTTTT. It encodes CASSATTGPEGKLFF.

The chain is built from TRBV6-1 and TRBJ1-5; D remains ambiguous. V gave up 3 bases and J gave up 7 bases, with 10 bases separating them. CDR1 MNHNS and CDR2 SASEGT come from the germline V gene. CDR3 length: 13 amino acids. The CDR3 nucleotides read TGTGCCAGCAGTGATTTTGGGTCGCAGCCCCAGCATTTT. This codes for CASSDFGSQPQHF.

V gene TRBV5-1 combines with J gene TRBJ2-3, with TRBD2 identical over 10 bases. After removal of 6 bases from V and 6 bases from J, the junction contained 13 bases not matched to a gene. The CDR3 length is 16 residues. Germline V gene sequence: CDR1 SGHRS, CDR2 YFSETQ. DNA for the CDR3: TGCGCCAGCACCCAGTTAGCGGGGGGAAATGGGGATACGCAGTATTTT. Translating gives CASTQLAGGNGDTQYF. Full variable domain (rest looked up from reference TRBV5-1 and TRBJ2-3): KAGVTQTPRYLIKTRGQQVTLSCSPISGHRSVSWYQQTPGQGLQFLFEYFSETQRNKGNFPGRFSGRQFSNSRSEMNVSTLELGDSALYLCASTQLAGGNGDTQYFGPGTRLTVL.

This chain connects TRBV10-1 to TRBJ2-7; D gene unclear. Germline lookup yields CDR1 WNHNN and CDR2 SYGVQD (reference sequence). The CDR3 spans 12 residues. The V end was cut by 5 bases, the J end by 6 bases, with 11 bases between. The CDR3 loop reads CASSTVKGEQYF. The CDR3 DNA reads TGCGCCAGCAGTACGGTGAAGGGCGAGCAGTACTTC.

The chain couples TRBV4-1 to TRBJ2-1, with D possibly TRBD1 on 6 matching bases. V gave up 6 bases and J gave up 8 bases, with 17 bases separating them. Germline values: CDR1 MGHRA, CDR2 YSYEKL. CDR3 length: 14 amino acids. For the CDR3, the DNA is TGCGCCAGCAGGAAGGGGGAGCTGGGCGATGAGCAGTTCTTC. Translated, it gives CASRKGELGDEQFF.